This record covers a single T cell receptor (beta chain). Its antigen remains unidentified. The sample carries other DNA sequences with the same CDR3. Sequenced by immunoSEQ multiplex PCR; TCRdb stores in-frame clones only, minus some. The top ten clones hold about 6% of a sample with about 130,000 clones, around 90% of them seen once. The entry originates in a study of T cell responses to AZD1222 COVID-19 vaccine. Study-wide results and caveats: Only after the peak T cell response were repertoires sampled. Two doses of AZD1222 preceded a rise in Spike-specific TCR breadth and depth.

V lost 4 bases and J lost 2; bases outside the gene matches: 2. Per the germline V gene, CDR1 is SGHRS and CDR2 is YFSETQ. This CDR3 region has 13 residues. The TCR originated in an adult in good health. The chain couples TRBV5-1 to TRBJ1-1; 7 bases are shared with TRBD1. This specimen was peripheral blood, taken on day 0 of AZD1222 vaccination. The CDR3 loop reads CASSRDSNTEAFF. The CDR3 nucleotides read TGCGCCAGCAGCCGGGACAGCAACACTGAAGCTTTCTTT.